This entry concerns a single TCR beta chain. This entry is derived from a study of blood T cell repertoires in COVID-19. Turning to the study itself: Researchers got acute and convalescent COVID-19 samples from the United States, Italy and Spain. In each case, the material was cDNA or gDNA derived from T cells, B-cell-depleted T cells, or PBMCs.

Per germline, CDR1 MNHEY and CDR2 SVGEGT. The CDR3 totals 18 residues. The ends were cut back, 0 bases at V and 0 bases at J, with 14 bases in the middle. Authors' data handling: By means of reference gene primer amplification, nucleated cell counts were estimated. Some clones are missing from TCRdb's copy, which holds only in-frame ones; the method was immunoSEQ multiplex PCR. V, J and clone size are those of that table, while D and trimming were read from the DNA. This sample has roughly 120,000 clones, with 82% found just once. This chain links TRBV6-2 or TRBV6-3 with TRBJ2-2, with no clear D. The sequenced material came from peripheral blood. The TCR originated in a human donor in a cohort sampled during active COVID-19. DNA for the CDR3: TGTGCCAGCAGTTACTCCTCGGCAGGCCTTACGAACACCGGGGAGCTGTTTTTT. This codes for CASSYSSAGLTNTGELFF.